The source of this TCR beta chain is a study of T-cell memory formation after mild COVID-19. Study overall: The two donors had largely donor-specific TCR clusters. Findings and limits, study-wide: There was a balanced CD4/CD8 profile in clones contracting day 15 to 85, and later expanders leaned CD4+. Memory cells collected pre-infection included some clones that later responded, suggesting cross-reactive memory joined. Clones which contracted sat mainly in CM and EM if CD4+, and in EMRA if CD8+.

In its sample, this clonotype was seen a few times. Its antigen remains unidentified. From the 5' RACE reads, TCRdb called clonotypes with MiXCR, one entry per CDR3 protein. This repertoire shows 350,000 to 500,000 distinct CDR3 sequences, around 19% found once; its top ten account for roughly 8.4%. There are 16 residues in the CDR3. Trimming stripped 3 bases from V and 0 bases from J, with 12 bases between. Germline V lookup: CDR1 MDHEN, CDR2 SYDVKM. The J gene is TRBJ2-1, the V gene TRBV28, with a weak D call TRBD2 (5 bases). Sequencing used PBMCs or a T cell subset sorted from them (not recorded which). The clonotype originates from an adult woman who had mild COVID-19 (a few samples of this study predate the infection). Cell type and time point are not known. The CDR3 is CASSFPGRPSYNEQFF. The CDR3 coding sequence is TGTGCCAGCAGTTTTCCTGGGAGACCCTCCTACAATGAGCAGTTCTTC.